What follows are 22 T cell receptor beta chains derived from one specimen sequenced in a study of blood T cell repertoires in COVID-19. The repertoire was sequenced with immunoSEQ multiplex PCR; TCRdb's copy has only in-frame clones and lacks some. The sample contains some 70,000 clones, more than 60% of which appear only once. Sequenced input: peripheral blood. Receptors originate from a woman in her forties or fifties with acute or convalescent COVID-19.

This clone was seen a few times. The DNA of the CDR3 is TGTGCCATCAGTGCCGGGACAGGGGGCGGCGGGGAGCTGTTTTTT. It is translated as CAISAGTGGGGELFF. The chain is built from TRBV10-3 and TRBJ2-2; 12 bases agree with TRBD1. V shed 4 bases, J shed 7 bases, and the junction held 4 bases outside the gene matches. Germline V gene sequence: CDR1 ENHRY, CDR2 SYGVKD. The length of the CDR3 is 15 residues.

The genes are TRBV19 and TRBJ1-5; TRBD1 might be the D (5 bases). Germline V lookup: CDR1 LNHDA, CDR2 SQIVND (reference sequence). CDR3 length equals 14 residues. Between the trimmed V and J ends, which lost 5 bases and 5 bases, there was a span of 13 bases. Written as DNA, the CDR3 is TGTGCCAGTAGTTGGCAGGGAGGCGATCAGCCCCAGCATTTT. This encodes CASSWQGGDQPQHF.

The gene calls are TRBV5-1 and TRBJ2-2, with TRBD2 matching 10 bases. Germline V gene data show CDR1 as SGHRS and CDR2 as YFSETQ. The CDR3 runs to 20 residues. J gave up 0 bases and V 0 bases, and 11 bases lay outside the gene matches. The CDR3 sequence is CASSLGLAGPLPPNTGELFF. DNA of the CDR3: TGCGCCAGCAGCTTGGGACTAGCGGGCCCCCTACCCCCGAACACCGGGGAGCTGTTTTTT.

J is TRBJ1-2 and V is TRBV7-9; 7 nucleotides line up with TRBD1. CDR1 is SEHNR and CDR2 is FQNEAQ in the germline V gene (reference sequence). The CDR3 covers 15 residues. Germline trimming cut 1 base from V and 3 bases from J; bases unmatched to any gene: 5. This CDR3 reads CASSLVGTVDYGYTF. The CDR3 DNA reads as TGTGCCAGCAGCTTAGTCGGGACAGTGGACTATGGCTACACCTTC.

This clone was detected only once. The chain carries TRBV5-6 and TRBJ1-2; D remains unclear. Germline-derived CDR1 and CDR2 are SGHDT and YYEEEE. The CDR3 consists of 12 residues. The V end lost 3 bases, the J end lost 4 bases, and 7 bases lay between the germline ends. CDR3 nucleotides: TGTGCCAGCAGCTACTCTCGCTATGGCTACACCTTC. It translates to CASSYSRYGYTF. Full variable domain (missing parts from reference TRBV5-6 and TRBJ1-2): DAGVTQSPTHLIKTRGQQVTLRCSPKSGHDTVSWYQQALGQGPQFIFQYYEEEERQRGNFPDRFSGHQFPNYSSELNVNALLLGDSALYLCASSYSRYGYTFGSGTRLTVV.

The rearrangement uses TRBV19 and TRBJ1-1; TRBD1 matches 12 bases. Germline V gene data show CDR1 as LNHDA and CDR2 as SQIVND (reference sequence). This CDR3 spans 18 amino acids. The V gene end was trimmed by 2 bases and the J gene end by 1 base; junction bases not matched to a gene: 8. Here the CDR3 reads CASSITGTGGIWNTEAFF. CDR3 DNA sequence: TGTGCCAGTAGTATAACCGGGACAGGGGGCATTTGGAACACTGAAGCTTTCTTT.

J is TRBJ1-3 and V is TRBV5-1; a possible D gene is TRBD1 (5 bases). Trimming left V 0 bases short and J 5 bases short, with 9 bases between. The CDR3 consists of 14 residues. Germline V CDR1 and CDR2: SGHRS, YFSETQ. The CDR3 DNA follows: TGCGCCAGCAGCTTGGAGGGGCAGAGAAACACCATATATTTT. It encodes CASSLEGQRNTIYF. The whole variable domain, remainder taken from reference TRBV5-1 and TRBJ1-3, is KAGVTQTPRYLIKTRGQQVTLSCSPISGHRSVSWYQQTPGQGLQFLFEYFSETQRNKGNFPGRFSGRQFSNSRSEMNVSTLELGDSALYLCASSLEGQRNTIYFGEGSWLTVV.

This clone was observed a handful of times. The chain recombines TRBV3-1 (or the pseudogene TRBV3-2) with TRBJ1-3; 7 bases match TRBD1. The CDR3 has 14 residues. Germline V gives CDR1 LGHDT, CDR2 YNNKEL (reference sequence). The trim removed 6 bases at V and 0 bases at J, leaving 2 bases unmatched. The DNA for the CDR3 is TGTGCCAGCAGGGACAGGTTCTCTGGAAACACCATATATTTT. This encodes CASRDRFSGNTIYF.

This chain uses TRBV5-1 with TRBJ1-5, with no clear D. The CDR3 sequence is 15 residues long. V dropped 3 bases and J dropped 0 bases, with 10 bases sitting between them. Germline V lookup: CDR1 SGHRS, CDR2 YFSETQ. CDR3 in amino acids: CASSSGAGSNQPQHF. In DNA, the CDR3 is TGCGCCAGCAGCTCCGGAGCGGGTAGCAATCAGCCCCAGCATTTT.

This clone was picked up a small number of times. The chain employs TRBV28 and TRBJ1-2; unclear D gene. This CDR3 is 12 amino acids long. CDR1 is MDHEN and CDR2 is SYDVKM in the germline V gene. The ends were cut back, 5 bases at V and 4 bases at J, with 8 bases in the middle. Here the CDR3 DNA reads TGTGCCAGCAGTCCGGGATCCTATGGCTACACCTTC. Translating it yields CASSPGSYGYTF.

The sample holds many counts of this clone. V and J are TRBV7-8 and TRBJ2-7; 7 bases are a match to TRBD1. V was pared by 0 bases and J by 6 bases, with 23 bases of the junction left unmatched. Looked up from germline, CDR1 is SGHVS and CDR2 is FQNEAQ. The CDR3 length is 20 residues. Written as DNA, the CDR3 is TGTGCCAGCAGCTTAGCGGCTATCGTTCCCGGACAGGTCGCACGGGGCGAGCAGTACTTC. Protein: CASSLAAIVPGQVARGEQYF.

The rearrangement links TRBV7-2 to TRBJ2-1; 8 bases match TRBD2. This CDR3 spans 15 amino acids. After removal of 5 bases from V and 8 bases from J, the junction contained 11 bases not matched to a gene. Germline V gives CDR1 SGHTA, CDR2 FQGNSA. CDR3 in DNA: TGTGCCAGCAGCCCGAGCGGGGGTTTGATTCATGAGCAGTTCTTC. It specifies CASSPSGGLIHEQFF.

The chain employs TRBV28 and TRBJ2-7; tentatively, D is TRBD2 (7 bases). V gave up 5 bases and J gave up 1 base, with 18 bases separating them. Germline CDR1 and CDR2: MDHEN and SYDVKM. This CDR3 region has 16 residues. CDR3 sequence: CASSLTGTMRSYEQYF. DNA for the CDR3: TGTGCCAGCAGTCTAACAGGGACTATGCGTTCCTACGAGCAGTACTTC.

V usage is TRBV27 and J usage is TRBJ2-7, with D tentatively TRBD1 (6 bases). The CDR3 length is 12 residues. Trimming left V 6 bases short and J 6 bases short, with 12 bases between. Germline loops: CDR1 MNHEY, CDR2 SMNVEV (reference sequence). CDR3 in DNA: TGTGCCAGCAGCACTACAGGGACCGAGCAGTACTTC. Its protein is CASSTTGTEQYF.

This rearrangement joins TRBV7-3 to TRBJ1-1; TRBD1 might be the D (6 bases). Germline assignment: CDR1 SGHTA and CDR2 FQGTGA. The CDR3 extends over 15 amino acids. V was cut by 2 bases and J by 6 bases, with 16 bases left in between. The CDR3 bases are TGTGCCAGCAGCTTATATGGGGGGGCAGTGCCTGAAGCTTTCTTT. This codes for CASSLYGGAVPEAFF.

The table lists this clone with a count of one. The gene calls are TRBV6-1 and TRBJ2-7; possible D gene TRBD1, 5 bases. This CDR3 comprises 14 residues. The germline CDR1 and CDR2 sequences are MNHNS and SASEGT. Trimming pared 2 bases from V and 2 bases from J, leaving 10 bases between. The CDR3 region has the DNA TGTGCCAGCAGTGAAAGTACAGGAACCTACGAGCAGTACTTC. Its translation: CASSESTGTYEQYF.

The chain employs TRBV10-3 and TRBJ1-5, with 8 bases fitting TRBD1. V dropped 0 bases and J dropped 4; count of bases not matched to a gene: 11. Germline CDR1 reads ENHRY; CDR2 reads SYGVKD. The CDR3 runs to 18 residues. The CDR3 bases are TGTGCCATCAGTGAGTCGTTGGTAGGGCAGGGGGCGAATCAGCCCCAGCATTTT. This translates into CAISESLVGQGANQPQHF.

CDR3 in amino acids: CASSYSSSYEQYF. The CDR3 nucleotides are TGTGCCAGCAGTTACTCGAGCTCATACGAGCAGTACTTC. V usage is TRBV6-2 or TRBV6-3 and J usage is TRBJ2-7; D gene ambiguous. The V end was cut by 0 bases, the J end by 4 bases, with 7 bases between. Germline lookup yields CDR1 MNHEY and CDR2 SVGEGT. The CDR3 contains 13 residues.

This clone has a single count. The rearrangement joins TRBV6-5 to TRBJ2-7, with 7 positions matching TRBD1. The CDR3 sequence is 13 residues long. Germline loops: CDR1 MNHEY, CDR2 SVGAGI. Trimming took 6 bases from V and 5 from J; bases not matched to a gene: 7. DNA of the CDR3: TGTGCCAGCAGCCGAACCGACAGGGACGAGCAGTACTTC. The encoded protein is CASSRTDRDEQYF.

This chain uses TRBV6-8 with TRBJ1-1, with 7 positions matching TRBD1. Germline trimming cut 5 bases from V and 3 bases from J; bases unmatched to any gene: 6. The CDR3 length is 14 residues. CDR1 and CDR2 from the germline V gene are MNHGY and SAAAGT. Written as DNA, the CDR3 is TGTGCCAGCAGTCACGACAGGGTCGACACTGAAGCTTTCTTT. Protein sequence: CASSHDRVDTEAFF.

CDR3 sequence (DNA): TGTGCCAGCAGCTCCGCGGCCGGGACTAGGGTCCATGAGCAGTTCTTC. It translates to CASSSAAGTRVHEQFF. The chain recombines TRBV7-2 with TRBJ2-1; 8 positions match TRBD2. This CDR3 is 16 amino acids long. Germline V lookup: CDR1 SGHTA, CDR2 FQGNSA. Trimming cost V 4 bases and J 8 bases; bases outside gene matches: 13.

The J gene is TRBJ1-3, the V gene TRBV4-2, with D maybe TRBD1 (6 bases). CDR3 length: 16 residues. The germline V and J ends were trimmed by 0 bases and 0 bases, with 9 bases remaining between them. Germline CDR1 is LGHNA and CDR2 is YNFKEQ. CDR3 residues: CASSQETGNSGNTIYF. The CDR3 region has the DNA TGTGCCAGCAGCCAAGAAACAGGGAACTCTGGAAACACCATATATTTT.